Listed here are 32 T cell receptor beta chains from one sample, sequenced in a study of shared clonotypes between healthy human individuals (dated by TCRdb to 2018 to 2020). Library preparation used the immunoSEQ multiplex PCR assay. TCRdb took this table from immuneACCESS and kept in-frame rearrangements with V and J called. Such tables lack part of the clones; where checked against another copy, unresolved V genes explain under half of the gap, and the rest is unexplained. The sample yields 1.5 million to 2.5 million clones; just under 95% were counted once. 1.2% of the sample is taken by the ten largest. CD8 naive samples were CD45RO-negative cells positively selected for CCR7, giving a CD45RA+CCR7+ population that excluded TemRA cells. The material sequenced was naive CD8+ T cells sorted from blood. The sample's cell subset or site, from its label and the paper: CD45RA+CCR7+. The origin of the receptors is a man aged 18 to 30 in good health.

The V gene is TRBV5-1, the J gene TRBJ1-2, with D unresolved. Trimming shortened V by 1 base and J by 4 bases, and 14 bases separated the two germline ends. This CDR3 has 15 residues. Germline V gene lookup returns CDR1 SGHRS and CDR2 YFSETQ. CDR3: CASSLFTGRPYGYTF. The CDR3 DNA sequence: TGCGCCAGCAGCTTGTTCACCGGCAGGCCCTATGGCTACACCTTC. Drawing the rest from reference TRBV5-1 and TRBJ1-2, the complete variable domain is KAGVTQTPRYLIKTRGQQVTLSCSPISGHRSVSWYQQTPGQGLQFLFEYFSETQRNKGNFPGRFSGRQFSNSRSEMNVSTLELGDSALYLCASSLFTGRPYGYTFGSGTRLTVV.

This chain uses TRBV29-1 with TRBJ2-3; 9 bases match TRBD2. Germline V gene sequence: CDR1 SQVTM, CDR2 ANQGSEA. J gave up 6 bases and V 4 bases, and 8 bases lay outside the gene matches. CDR3 length: 14 residues. Here the CDR3 reads CSVAAGGSRDTQYF. CDR3 sequence (DNA): TGCAGCGTTGCAGCGGGGGGAAGTAGGGATACGCAGTATTTT.

Concerning this clone: This CDR3 is also generated by other DNA sequences in the sample. The chain couples TRBV27 to TRBJ2-7, with D tentatively TRBD2 (6 bases). The CDR3 is 16 amino acids. V lost 3 bases and J lost 1, with 16 bases in between. From germline, CDR1 is MNHEY and CDR2 SMNVEV (reference sequence). The CDR3 nucleotides are TGTGCCAGCAGTTTGAGTTTAGGGACTGTTTCCTACGAGCAGTACTTC. Protein product: CASSLSLGTVSYEQYF.

For this clone: At the DNA level, this CDR3 is encoded by other sequences in the same sample as well. V usage is TRBV9 and J usage is TRBJ2-1; a possible D gene is TRBD2 (6 bases). The CDR3 totals 15 residues. The germline V gene encodes CDR1 SGDLS and CDR2 YYNGEE. With 0 bases removed from V and 0 bases from J, the gap between germline ends came to 7 bases. The DNA of the CDR3 is TGTGCCAGCAGCGTAGGGGGGGACTCCTACAATGAGCAGTTCTTC. Its protein is CASSVGGDSYNEQFF.

V and J are TRBV6-5 and TRBJ2-2; D uncertain. Germline V gene data show CDR1 as MNHEY and CDR2 as SVGAGI. Trimming left V 10 bases short and J 1 base short, with 16 bases between. The length of the CDR3 is 15 residues. CDR3 sequence: CATRPSLENTGELFF. Written as DNA, the CDR3 is TGTGCCACGCGACCCTCCCTAGAGAACACCGGGGAGCTGTTTTTT.

This clone has a single count. The rearrangement joins TRBV11-2 to TRBJ2-2; TRBD1 agrees at 7 bases. Germline values: CDR1 SGHAT, CDR2 FQNNGV. Losses at the gene ends were 0 bases for V and 1 base for J; bases not matched to a gene: 5. The CDR3 is 17 residues long. The CDR3 loop reads CASSLDRTGENTGELFF. The CDR3 DNA sequence: TGTGCCAGCAGCTTAGATCGCACAGGGGAGAACACCGGGGAGCTGTTTTTT.

The CDR3 here is CASSPGQGTGELFF. The CDR3 DNA sequence: TGTGCCAGCAGCCCGGGACAGGGGACCGGGGAGCTGTTTTTT. The rearrangement joins TRBV9 to TRBJ2-2; TRBD1 agrees at 10 bases. Germline-derived CDR1 and CDR2 are SGDLS and YYNGEE. This CDR3 spans 14 amino acids. V dropped 4 bases and J dropped 5; count of bases not matched to a gene: 2.

This clone was seen once. In DNA, the CDR3 is TGTGCCACCTCCTTAACCGCCTACAATGAGCAGTTCTTC. Residues: CATSLTAYNEQFF. The gene calls are TRBV7-6 and TRBJ2-1, with D uncertain. The ends were cut back, 10 bases at V and 2 bases at J, with 12 bases in the middle. Germline V gives CDR1 SGHVS, CDR2 FNYEAQ. The CDR3 is made up of 13 amino acids.

V usage is TRBV9 and J usage is TRBJ2-1, with 7 bases fitting TRBD1. The V segment lost 6 bases and the J segment 0 bases; nucleotides outside the gene matches: 9. The CDR3 is made up of 16 amino acids. Germline values: CDR1 SGDLS, CDR2 YYNGEE. The CDR3 region has the DNA TGTGCCAGCAAACCCGGGGACAGCTCCTCCTACAATGAGCAGTTCTTC. Its protein is CASKPGDSSSYNEQFF.

Concerning this clone: At the DNA level, this CDR3 is encoded by other sequences in the same sample as well. The chain is built from TRBV7-2 and TRBJ2-1; 12 bases line up with TRBD2. The trim removed 1 base at V and 4 bases at J, leaving 2 bases unmatched. CDR1 is SGHTA and CDR2 is FQGNSA in the germline V gene. The CDR3 extends over 16 amino acids. The CDR3 sequence: CASSLELAGGYNEQFF. The CDR3 bases are TGTGCCAGCAGCTTAGAACTAGCGGGAGGTTACAATGAGCAGTTCTTC.

This rearrangement joins TRBV20-1 to TRBJ2-1; D is unclear. The CDR3 loop spans 11 amino acids. The V gene lost 0 bases and the J gene lost 12 bases, with 9 bases spanning the gap. The V gene's germline CDR1 is DFQATT and CDR2 SNEGSKA (reference sequence). CDR3 nucleotide sequence: TGCAGTGCTAGAGATGTGCGGTTGCAGTTCTTC. Its translation: CSARDVRLQFF.

With regard to this clone: Other DNA sequences within the sample encode an identical CDR3. The rearrangement joins TRBV28 to TRBJ1-6; maybe TRBD1 (6 bases). The CDR3 has 15 residues. Trimming pared 6 bases from V and 0 bases from J, leaving 9 bases between. CDR1 MDHEN and CDR2 SYDVKM come from the germline V gene. In DNA form, the CDR3 reads TGTGCCAGCAGGACAGGAAGCTCCTATAATTCACCCCTCCACTTT. The encoded protein is CASRTGSSYNSPLHF.

The chain uses TRBV10-1 and TRBJ2-1; D gene uncertain. V lost 5 bases, J lost 7 bases, and 18 bases lay in between. The CDR3 consists of 15 residues. The germline V gene has CDR1 WNHNN and CDR2 SYGVQD (reference sequence). DNA for the CDR3: TGCGCCAGCAGTAATGGACGCCGTCCGTCGAATGAGCAGTTCTTC. Translation: CASSNGRRPSNEQFF.

The sample holds a few counts of this clone. In nucleotides, the CDR3 is TGTGCCAGCAAAGGGCAGACGAACACTGAAGCTTTCTTT. Translating it yields CASKGQTNTEAFF. The rearrangement joins TRBV14 to TRBJ1-1; no firm D call. V was pared by 7 bases and J by 1 base, with 10 bases between. Germline V lookup: CDR1 SGHDN, CDR2 FVKESK. The CDR3 covers 13 residues.

V and J are TRBV6-5 and TRBJ1-2; D might be TRBD1 (6 bases). This CDR3 region has 15 residues. The germline V gene has CDR1 MNHEY and CDR2 SVGAGI. V lost 0 bases to trimming and J lost 4 bases, with 12 bases between them. CDR3 bases: TGTGCCAGCAGTTACTCGAACAGGGACCTCTATGGCTACACCTTC. Translation: CASSYSNRDLYGYTF.

This sequence joins TRBV5-4 and TRBJ2-2; D is undetermined. Trimming took off 3 bases at V and 7 bases at J, with 16 bases between the two ends. In germline, CDR1 is SGHNT, CDR2 YYREEE (reference sequence). This CDR3 is 15 amino acids long. The CDR3 reads CASSYESDRGGELFF. The DNA for the CDR3 is TGTGCCAGCAGCTATGAGAGCGACCGAGGCGGGGAGCTGTTTTTT.

This chain links TRBV2 with TRBJ2-7; 8 bases match TRBD1. Germline V lookup: CDR1 SNHLY, CDR2 FYNNEI. The length of the CDR3 is 16 residues. V lost 5 bases to trimming and J lost 2 bases; unmatched junction nucleotides: 11. The CDR3 sequence is CASSPTPGGLPYEQYF. CDR3 coding DNA: TGTGCCAGCAGTCCAACCCCAGGGGGCCTACCCTACGAGCAGTACTTC.

The J gene is TRBJ2-3, the V gene TRBV28; 9 bases agree with TRBD1. V was clipped by 4 bases and J by 4 bases; unmatched bases: 3. Germline V lookup: CDR1 MDHEN, CDR2 SYDVKM. CDR3 size: 14 residues. CDR3 bases: TGTGCCAGCAGTTGGGACAGGGCTTCAGATACGCAGTATTTT. As protein: CASSWDRASDTQYF.

This chain's CDR3 is CASSVETEAFF. Here the CDR3 DNA reads TGTGCCAGCAGTGTGGAGACTGAAGCTTTCTTT. The rearrangement uses TRBV2 and TRBJ1-1; D remains ambiguous. The CDR3 extends over 11 amino acids. V lost 4 bases, J lost 5 bases, and 5 bases lay in between. CDR1 and CDR2 from the germline V gene are SNHLY and FYNNEI.

The rearrangement links TRBV27 to TRBJ1-6; the D gene is possibly TRBD1 (5 bases). The CDR3 sequence is 14 residues long. V lost 7 bases, J lost 4 bases, and 11 bases lay in between. Germline loops: CDR1 MNHEY, CDR2 SMNVEV (reference sequence). The CDR3 DNA reads as TGTGCCAGCACCTTGGGACGGTATAATTCACCCCTCCACTTT. Translated, it gives CASTLGRYNSPLHF.

The rearrangement uses TRBV10-2 and TRBJ1-1; D is possibly TRBD1 (6 bases). Trimming took 8 bases from V and 4 from J, leaving 11 bases between them. This CDR3 is 12 amino acids long. Per germline, CDR1 WSHSY and CDR2 SAAADI. CDR3 in amino acids: CASASGVTEAFF. In DNA, the CDR3 is TGCGCCAGCGCCTCAGGGGTCACTGAAGCTTTCTTT.

This sequence joins TRBV5-8 and TRBJ1-1; D remains ambiguous. This CDR3 comprises 13 residues. V lost 2 bases and J 5 bases, leaving 10 bases between the germline ends. Germline CDR1 reads SGHTS; CDR2 reads YDEGEE. The CDR3 spells CASSFSGGTEAFF. Written as DNA, the CDR3 is TGTGCCAGCAGCTTTTCGGGAGGAACTGAAGCTTTCTTT. Combining the CDR3 with reference TRBV5-8 and TRBJ1-1 gives the whole variable domain EAGVTQSPTHLIKTRGQQATLRCSPISGHTSVYWYQQALGLGLQFLLWYDEGEERNRGNFPPRFSGRQFPNYSSELNVNALELEDSALYLCASSFSGGTEAFFGQGTRLTVV.

The chain combines TRBV7-2 with TRBJ1-2, with 8 bases aligning to TRBD1. V was clipped by 4 bases and J by 4 bases; unmatched bases: 8. The germline gives CDR1 SGHTA, CDR2 FQGNSA. The CDR3 consists of 15 residues. For the CDR3, the DNA is TGTGCCAGCAGCTCAACAGGGGGTGGAGGCTATGGCTACACCTTC. Its translation is CASSSTGGGGYGYTF.

This chain joins TRBV5-4 and TRBJ2-2; TRBD2 matches at 7 bases. Germline CDR1 and CDR2: SGHNT and YYREEE (reference sequence). This CDR3 is built from 17 residues. With V trimmed by 4 bases and J by 4 bases, 13 bases remained unmatched. The CDR3 loop reads CASSPRLGGGSTGELFF. The CDR3 DNA follows: TGTGCCAGCAGCCCAAGGTTGGGCGGGGGTTCCACCGGGGAGCTGTTTTTT.

The chain couples TRBV7-9 to TRBJ2-4; D gene unclear. Trimming took off 5 bases at V and 9 bases at J, with 14 bases between the two ends. CDR1 and CDR2 (germline): SEHNR, FQNEAQ (reference sequence). There are 13 residues in the CDR3. The CDR3 spells CASSEQPIGIQYF. The CDR3 DNA is TGTGCCAGCAGCGAACAGCCCATTGGCATTCAGTACTTC. Variable domain in full (rest from reference TRBV7-9 and TRBJ2-4): DTGVSQNPRHKITKRGQNVTFRCDPISEHNRLYWYRQTLGQGPEFLTYFQNEAQLEKSRLLSDRFSAERPKGSFSTLEIQRTEQGDSAMYLCASSEQPIGIQYFGAGTRLSVL.

J is TRBJ2-7 and V is TRBV2; no reliable D call. The ends were cut back, 5 bases at V and 2 bases at J, with 7 bases in the middle. This CDR3 spans 12 amino acids. Germline V CDR1 and CDR2: SNHLY, FYNNEI. The CDR3 DNA is TGTGCCAGCAGTAGGACCACCTACGAGCAGTACTTC. It yields the protein CASSRTTYEQYF.

This clone was picked up one time. The chain carries TRBV30 and TRBJ2-5; D is possibly TRBD2 (6 bases). This CDR3 spans 15 amino acids. V was pared by 5 bases and J by 0 bases, with 16 bases between. Germline V gives CDR1 GTSNPN, CDR2 SVGIG (reference sequence). CDR3 nucleotides: TGTGCCTGGGATCTATCGGCGGGGTACCAAGAGACCCAGTACTTC. This encodes CAWDLSAGYQETQYF.

The chain combines TRBV30 with TRBJ1-1; the D gene is possibly TRBD1 (6 bases). Trimming shortened V by 2 bases and J by 1 base, and 8 bases separated the two germline ends. CDR3 length equals 13 residues. The germline V gene encodes CDR1 GTSNPN and CDR2 SVGIG (reference sequence). CDR3 sequence (DNA): TGTGCCTGGAGTTGGACAGAGAACACTGAAGCTTTCTTT. As protein: CAWSWTENTEAFF. Together with reference TRBV30 and TRBJ1-1, the CDR3 gives the full variable domain: SQTIHQWPATLVQPVGSPLSLECTVEGTSNPNLYWYRQAAGRGLQLLFYSVGIGQISSEVPQNLSASRPQDRQFILSSKKLLLSDSGFYLCAWSWTENTEAFFGQGTRLTVV.

The rearrangement links TRBV5-1 to TRBJ1-1; D possibly corresponds to TRBD1 (6 bases). CDR3 size: 15 residues. Trimming left V 6 bases short and J 0 bases short, with 15 bases between. Germline V CDR1 and CDR2: SGHRS, YFSETQ. CDR3 residues: CASNWEGDLNTEAFF. The CDR3 DNA reads TGCGCCAGCAACTGGGAGGGGGACCTGAACACTGAAGCTTTCTTT.

The gene calls are TRBV19 and TRBJ2-7; 10 positions agree with TRBD1. The CDR3 is 15 amino acids. The V and J ends lost 5 bases and 4 bases, in that order; junction bases with no gene match: 8. Germline CDR1 and CDR2: LNHDA and SQIVND (reference sequence). DNA of the CDR3: TGTGCCAGTAGTCCCAGACAGGGGGCTTGGTACGAGCAGTACTTC. Its protein is CASSPRQGAWYEQYF.

This rearrangement joins TRBV9 to TRBJ2-1, with 8 positions matching TRBD2. The CDR3 extends over 12 amino acids. Unmatched junction bases numbered 5, after V lost 7 bases and J lost 8 bases. The V gene's germline CDR1 is SGDLS and CDR2 YYNGEE. The CDR3 is CASGTSGDEQFF. CDR3 nucleotide sequence: TGTGCCAGCGGAACTAGCGGCGATGAGCAGTTCTTC.

The CDR3: CASSPRGGHQPQHF. Written as DNA, the CDR3 is TGTGCCAGCAGCCCGAGGGGGGGGCATCAGCCCCAGCATTTT. V and J are TRBV9 and TRBJ1-5, with D perhaps TRBD1 (6 bases). There are 14 residues in the CDR3. Trimming removed 4 bases at V and 5 bases at J, with 13 bases between. Germline CDR1 SGDLS, CDR2 YYNGEE.